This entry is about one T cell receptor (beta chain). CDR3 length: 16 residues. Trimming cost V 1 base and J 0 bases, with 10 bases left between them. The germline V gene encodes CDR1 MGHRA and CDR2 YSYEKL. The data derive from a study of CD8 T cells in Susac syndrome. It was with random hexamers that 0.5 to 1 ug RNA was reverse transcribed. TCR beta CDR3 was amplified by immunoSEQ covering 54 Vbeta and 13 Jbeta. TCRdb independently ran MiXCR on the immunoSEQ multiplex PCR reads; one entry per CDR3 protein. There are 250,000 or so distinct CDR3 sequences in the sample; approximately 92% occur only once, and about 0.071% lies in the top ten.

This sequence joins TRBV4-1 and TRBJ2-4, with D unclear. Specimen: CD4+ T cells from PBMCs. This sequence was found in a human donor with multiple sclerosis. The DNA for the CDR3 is TGCGCCAGCAGCCAAGCCCGAACTCTAGCCAAAAACATTCAGTACTTC. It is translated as CASSQARTLAKNIQYF.